This TCR beta chain derives from a study of blood T cell repertoires in COVID-19. Study information: The recovered donors of Cohort 3 showed two negative PCRs, clearance, or symptom resolution. Researchers got acute and convalescent COVID-19 samples from the United States, Italy and Spain.

CDR1 and CDR2 (germline): SNHLY, FYNNEI. The CDR3 length is 17 residues. Losses at the gene ends were 6 bases for V and 1 base for J; bases not matched to a gene: 7. Original data processing: How many nucleated cells were present was estimated from reference gene primer amplification. Here immunoSEQ multiplex PCR was the method, and the copy in TCRdb shows in-frame clones only, minus some. The V and J calls and clone size are taken from that table; D and trimming were inferred from the DNA. The table shows approximately 360,000 clones, with around 87% occurring only once. Sequencing input: PBMCs or T cells enriched from blood (not recorded which). The sequence was collected from a man between 40 and 49 years old in a cohort exposed to, infected with or recovered from COVID-19 (not recorded which). The gene calls are TRBV2 and TRBJ1-6, with 9 bases aligning to TRBD1. CDR3 DNA sequence: TGTGCCAGCAGGATGGACAGGGGCGGTTCCTATAATTCACCCCTCCACTTT. It encodes CASRMDRGGSYNSPLHF.